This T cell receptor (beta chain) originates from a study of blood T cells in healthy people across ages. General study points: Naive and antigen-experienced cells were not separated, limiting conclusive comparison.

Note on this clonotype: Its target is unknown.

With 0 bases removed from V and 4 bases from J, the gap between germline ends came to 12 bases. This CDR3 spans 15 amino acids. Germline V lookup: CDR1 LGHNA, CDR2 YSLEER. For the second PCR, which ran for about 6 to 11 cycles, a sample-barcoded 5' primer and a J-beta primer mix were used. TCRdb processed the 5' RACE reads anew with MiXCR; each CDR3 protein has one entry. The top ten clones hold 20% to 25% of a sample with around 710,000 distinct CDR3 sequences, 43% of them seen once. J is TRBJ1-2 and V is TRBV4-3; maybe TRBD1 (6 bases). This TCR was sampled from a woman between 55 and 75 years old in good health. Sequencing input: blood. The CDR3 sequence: CASSQDGGGPYGYTF. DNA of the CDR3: TGCGCCAGCAGCCAAGATGGTGGGGGGCCCTATGGCTACACCTTC.